This TCR beta chain was documented in a study of glioma-infiltrating T cells. Study conclusions and caveats: Very few CDR3 sequences were shared between tissue and blood. Non-neoplastic patients had below-expected tissue-blood divergence, while all gliomas exceeded expectation.

Using RNA template, CDR3s of TCR alpha and beta were amplified with iRepertoire arm-PCR. TCRdb independently ran MiXCR on the multiplex PCR reads; one entry per CDR3 protein. The sample lists about 89,000 distinct CDR3 sequences; approximately 22% were seen once. About this clonotype itself: Its specificity is not known.

The V gene lost 3 bases and the J gene lost 0 bases, with 12 bases spanning the gap. The germline V gene encodes CDR1 SEHNR and CDR2 FQNEAQ (reference sequence). This CDR3 contains 15 residues. The V gene is TRBV7-9, the J gene TRBJ2-7; the D gene is possibly TRBD1 (6 bases). The material sequenced was glioma tissue, nonneoplastic brain tissue, or PBMCs (not recorded which). This sequence was found in a human donor with low-grade glioma or glioblastoma, undergoing nonglioma brain surgery, or in good health (not recorded which). CDR3 region: CASSFRTANSYEQYF. In DNA form, the CDR3 reads TGTGCCAGCAGCTTCAGGACAGCAAACTCCTACGAGCAGTACTTC.